Below are 23 T cell receptor beta chains sequenced from a single sample in a study of radiotherapy plus CTLA-4 blockade in lung cancer. TCRdb's copy holds only in-frame clones and misses some; the assay was immunoSEQ multiplex PCR. The table lists approximately 94,000 clones, roughly 80% of them singletons. The starting material was peripheral blood, obtained from a patient treated with radiotherapy plus ipilimumab. The receptors here all came from a human donor with non-small cell lung cancer that progressed on radiotherapy plus ipilimumab.

The chain uses TRBV10-1 and TRBJ2-7, with D possibly matching TRBD2 (5 bases). V lost 8 bases to trimming and J lost 3 bases, with 20 bases between them. The CDR3 covers 15 residues. Per the germline V gene, CDR1 is WNHNN and CDR2 is SYGVQD (reference sequence). CDR3 coding DNA: TGCGCCAGCGGGGTGGTCGGAACCGGGGACTACGAGCAGTACGTC. Amino acids: CASGVVGTGDYEQYV.

The chain employs TRBV5-6 and TRBJ2-1; D is unresolved. Trimming removed 2 bases from V and 0 bases from J, with 9 bases in between. CDR3 length: 15 residues. Germline lookup yields CDR1 SGHDT and CDR2 YYEEEE. The CDR3 nucleotides read TGTGCCAGCAGCTTAAACCCGGGCTCCTACAATGAGCAGTTCTTC. Its translation is CASSLNPGSYNEQFF.

This rearrangement joins TRBV10-1 to TRBJ2-7; D is uncertain. Trimming stripped 3 bases from V and 0 bases from J, with 6 bases between. CDR3 length: 13 residues. From germline, CDR1 is WNHNN and CDR2 SYGVQD (reference sequence). Written as DNA, the CDR3 is TGCGCCAGCAGTGACCCAAACTCCTACGAGCAGTACTTC. This gives the protein CASSDPNSYEQYF.

The chain carries TRBV12-5 and TRBJ1-5; perhaps TRBD1 as D (6 bases). V lost 5 bases and J 3 bases, leaving 14 bases between the germline ends. Germline V CDR1 and CDR2: LGHNT, FRNRAP. CDR3 size: 15 residues. The CDR3: CASGPDGTNNQPQHF. DNA for the CDR3: TGTGCTAGTGGTCCAGACGGGACAAACAATCAGCCCCAGCATTTT.

The rearrangement joins TRBV28 to TRBJ2-7; TRBD1 matches at 11 bases. Germline V gene lookup returns CDR1 MDHEN and CDR2 SYDVKM. The CDR3 totals 16 residues. The ends lost 5 bases at V and 2 bases at J; junction bases unmatched: 8. The CDR3 coding sequence is TGTGCCAGCAGTACCGGGGGACAGGGGGGAGCCTACGAGCAGTACTTC. This sequence encodes CASSTGGQGGAYEQYF.

The V call is TRBV11-2, the J call TRBJ2-1; tentatively, D is TRBD2 (6 bases). The V gene's germline CDR1 is SGHAT and CDR2 FQNNGV. The germline V and J ends were trimmed by 4 bases and 10 bases, with 17 bases remaining between them. This CDR3 has 14 amino acids. The CDR3 sequence is CASSWRGGAREQFF. DNA for the CDR3: TGTGCCAGCAGCTGGCGGGGCGGAGCACGGGAGCAGTTCTTC.

This clone was observed a few times. The chain joins TRBV29-1 to TRBJ2-7, with 7 bases aligning to TRBD2. This CDR3 region has 13 residues. Trimming cost V 4 bases and J 0 bases; bases outside gene matches: 3. Germline V gene data show CDR1 as SQVTM and CDR2 as ANQGSEA. The CDR3 reads CSVVASGSYEQYV. CDR3 in DNA: TGCAGCGTTGTGGCTAGCGGCTCCTACGAGCAGTACGTC.

This clone was observed a few times. The rearrangement joins TRBV19 to TRBJ2-4, with D perhaps matching TRBD1 (6 bases). The V gene lost 0 bases and the J gene lost 6 bases, with 18 bases spanning the gap. This CDR3 has 17 amino acids. The V gene's germline CDR1 is LNHDA and CDR2 SQIVND (reference sequence). For the CDR3, the DNA is TGTGCCAGTAGTATAGATCTCCCGACAGGTCCGGGAAACATTCAGTACTTC. It yields the protein CASSIDLPTGPGNIQYF.

Only a few counts were recorded for this clone. The chain recombines TRBV9 with TRBJ1-2; 7 bases line up with TRBD1. CDR1 SGDLS and CDR2 YYNGEE come from the germline V gene. V trimming: 3 bases; J trimming: 7 bases; junction bases outside the gene matches: 12. The CDR3 sequence is 15 residues long. The CDR3 spells CASSASGIAGGGYTF. CDR3 DNA: TGTGCCAGCAGCGCCTCAGGGATAGCAGGGGGTGGCTACACCTTC.

The chain recombines TRBV5-1 with TRBJ2-1, with 12 bases fitting TRBD2. V gave up 4 bases and J gave up 3 bases; unmatched junction bases: 5. CDR1 is SGHRS and CDR2 is YFSETQ in the germline V gene. The CDR3 spans 16 residues. For the CDR3, the DNA is TGCGCCAGCAGCCCTCGACTAGCGGGAGTCTACAATGAGCAGTTCTTC. Residues: CASSPRLAGVYNEQFF.

This chain uses TRBV27 with TRBJ2-1, with TRBD2 as a possible D gene (5 bases). The CDR3 has 13 amino acids. The germline V gene encodes CDR1 MNHEY and CDR2 SMNVEV (reference sequence). Trimming removed 6 bases at V and 3 bases at J, with 9 bases between. The CDR3 sequence is CASSRAVYNEQFF. The CDR3 bases are TGTGCCAGCAGCCGAGCGGTCTACAATGAGCAGTTCTTC.

The chain carries TRBV5-4 and TRBJ2-2; D unresolved. Germline loops: CDR1 SGHNT, CDR2 YYREEE (reference sequence). CDR3 length: 15 amino acids. Trimming removed 0 bases from V and 2 bases from J, with 8 bases in between. The CDR3 region is CASSLGRTNTGELFF. The CDR3, as DNA: TGTGCCAGCAGCTTGGGCCGGACCAACACCGGGGAGCTGTTTTTT.

V is TRBV28 and J is TRBJ1-5; D is possibly TRBD1 (5 bases). Germline CDR1 reads MDHEN; CDR2 reads SYDVKM. This CDR3 is 16 amino acids long. V was trimmed by 3 bases and J by 3 bases, leaving 15 bases between them. The CDR3 nucleotides are TGTGCCAGCAGTTTTGACGACAGCCATAACAATCAGCCCCAGCATTTT. As protein: CASSFDDSHNNQPQHF. The full variable domain, with the rest looked up from reference TRBV28 and TRBJ1-5, is DVKVTQSSRYLVKRTGEKVFLECVQDMDHENMFWYRQDPGLGLRLIYFSYDVKMKEKGDIPEGYSVSREKKERFSLILESASTNQTSMYLCASSFDDSHNNQPQHFGDGTRLSIL.

The chain links TRBV20-1 to TRBJ1-2, with D possibly matching TRBD1 (5 bases). Germline V lookup: CDR1 DFQATT, CDR2 SNEGSKA (reference sequence). The CDR3 is made up of 11 amino acids. Between the trimmed V and J ends, which lost 4 bases and 3 bases, there was a span of 6 bases. CDR3 bases: TGCAGTGCTAAACAGGACTATGGCTACACCTTC. It codes for CSAKQDYGYTF.

This rearrangement joins TRBV28 to TRBJ1-1; the D gene is possibly TRBD1 (5 bases). V was trimmed by 6 bases and J by 4 bases, leaving 18 bases between them. The CDR3 consists of 15 residues. Germline CDR1 MDHEN, CDR2 SYDVKM. Written as DNA, the CDR3 is TGTGCCAGCAGATCCGGGACGCAGGCTACCACTGAAGCTTTCTTT. As protein: CASRSGTQATTEAFF.

The chain joins TRBV19 to TRBJ2-1; either TRBD1 or TRBD2 may fit D (7 bases each). Trimming shortened V by 8 bases and J by 7 bases, and 15 bases separated the two germline ends. The CDR3 sequence is 13 residues long. CDR1 is LNHDA and CDR2 is SQIVND in the germline V gene (reference sequence). This CDR3 is CASAGGVHNEQFF. CDR3 bases: TGTGCCAGTGCAGGGGGGGTTCATAATGAGCAGTTCTTC. The full variable domain, rest sourced from reference TRBV19 and TRBJ2-1, is DGGITQSPKYLFRKEGQNVTLSCEQNLNHDAMYWYRQDPGQGLRLIYYSQIVNDFQKGDIAEGYSVSREKKESFPLTVTSAQKNPTAFYLCASAGGVHNEQFFGPGTRLTVL.

The chain links TRBV10-2 to TRBJ2-2; 9 bases agree with TRBD2. CDR3 length: 15 amino acids. Germline CDR1 is WSHSY and CDR2 is SAAADI. The V segment lost 5 bases and the J segment 5 bases; nucleotides outside the gene matches: 6. The CDR3 DNA is TGCGCCAGCAGTTCTGGCGGGAGGGGGACCGGGGAGCTGTTTTTT. The encoded protein is CASSSGGRGTGELFF.

V gene TRBV7-8 combines with J gene TRBJ1-1; D is perhaps TRBD1 (6 bases). The CDR3 sequence is 13 residues long. Germline V gives CDR1 SGHVS, CDR2 FQNEAQ. V was clipped by 5 bases and J by 4 bases, with 11 bases between them. CDR3 in DNA: TGTGCCAGCAGCCTAGGACAGAGCACTGAAGCTTTCTTT. It is translated as CASSLGQSTEAFF. Full variable domain (outside the CDR3, taken from reference TRBV7-8 and TRBJ1-1): GAGVSQSPRYKVAKRGQDVALRCDPISGHVSLFWYQQALGQGPEFLTYFQNEAQLDKSGLPSDRFFAERPEGSVSTLKIQRTQQEDSAVYLCASSLGQSTEAFFGQGTRLTVV.

This chain links TRBV11-2 with TRBJ2-7; perhaps TRBD2 as D (5 bases). The CDR3 totals 14 residues. With 5 bases removed from V and 3 bases from J, the gap between germline ends came to 14 bases. The V gene's germline CDR1 is SGHAT and CDR2 FQNNGV. The CDR3 spells CASSPVGRGYEQYF. CDR3 DNA sequence: TGTGCCAGCAGCCCAGTGGGTCGGGGCTACGAGCAGTACTTC.

The chain employs TRBV9 and TRBJ2-5; D assignment may be TRBD1 or TRBD2 (5 bases each). The germline V gene encodes CDR1 SGDLS and CDR2 YYNGEE. Trimming shortened V by 0 bases and J by 7 bases, and 10 bases separated the two germline ends. The CDR3 is 13 residues long. The CDR3 sequence is CASSVGGVGTQYF. CDR3 nucleotides: TGTGCCAGCAGCGTAGGAGGGGTGGGGACCCAGTACTTC.

V is TRBV28 and J is TRBJ2-2, with no clear D. Germline CDR1 MDHEN, CDR2 SYDVKM. The CDR3 runs to 15 residues. V dropped 1 base and J dropped 2 bases, with 8 bases sitting between them. Written as DNA, the CDR3 is TGTGCCAGCAGTTTATCTGTCATCAACACCGGGGAGCTGTTTTTT. Amino acids: CASSLSVINTGELFF.

CDR3 nucleotide sequence: TGTGCCAGCAGTGTGGGGACGGGAGGGACCGGGGAGCTGTTTTTT. Translation: CASSVGTGGTGELFF. The V and J genes are TRBV2 and TRBJ2-2, with 8 bases identical to TRBD2. The CDR3 has 15 amino acids. Germline CDR1 and CDR2: SNHLY and FYNNEI. V gave up 4 bases and J gave up 5 bases; unmatched junction bases: 6.

The gene calls are TRBV19 and TRBJ1-5; 9 bases are shared with TRBD1. The CDR3 is made up of 15 amino acids. Trimming at V came to 3 bases and at J to 7 bases, leaving 7 bases not matched to a gene. Germline V CDR1 and CDR2: LNHDA, SQIVND (reference sequence). DNA of the CDR3: TGTGCCAGTAGTATGTCTTGGACAGGGGAACAGCCCCAGCATTTT. Translating gives CASSMSWTGEQPQHF.